The 18 T cell receptor beta chains listed next were all sequenced from one sample in a study of blood T cell repertoires in COVID-19. Sequencing used immunoSEQ multiplex PCR; TCRdb keeps in-frame clones, though not all of them. The sample records 300,000 to 450,000 clones, 75% to 90% being singletons. Sequenced material: PBMCs or T cells enriched from blood (not recorded which). The receptor set was obtained from a man aged 18 to 35 who had recovered from COVID-19.

The V gene is TRBV4-3, the J gene TRBJ2-7; no reliable D call. V was pared by 0 bases and J by 3 bases, with 9 bases between. This CDR3 comprises 14 residues. Germline values: CDR1 LGHNA, CDR2 YSLEER. The CDR3 DNA follows: TGCGCCAGCAGCCAAGATTTAAAGCTCTACGAGCAGTACTTC. Translation: CASSQDLKLYEQYF.

This sequence joins TRBV15 and TRBJ2-5; 9 bases match TRBD1. V shed 0 bases, J shed 4 bases, and the junction held 3 bases outside the gene matches. CDR3 length: 15 residues. Germline assignment: CDR1 LNHNV and CDR2 YYDKDF (reference sequence). The chain's CDR3 is CATSRDGTGIETQYF. The CDR3 region has the DNA TGTGCCACCAGCAGAGATGGGACAGGGATAGAGACCCAGTACTTC. Filled out from reference TRBV15 and TRBJ2-5, the complete variable domain reads DAMVIQNPRYQVTQFGKPVTLSCSQTLNHNVMYWYQQKSSQAPKLLFHYYDKDFNNEADTPDNFQSRRPNTSFCFLDIRSPGLGDTAMYLCATSRDGTGIETQYFGPGTRLLVL.

This rearrangement joins TRBV2 to TRBJ2-7; perhaps TRBD1 as D (6 bases). Germline V gene data show CDR1 as SNHLY and CDR2 as FYNNEI. The CDR3 is 14 residues long. V lost 6 bases and J 2 bases, leaving 14 bases between the germline ends. This chain's CDR3 is CASSIQGLTYEQYF. DNA of the CDR3: TGTGCCAGCAGCATACAGGGTTTGACCTACGAGCAGTACTTC.

V usage is TRBV9 and J usage is TRBJ2-2, with TRBD2 as a possible D gene (6 bases). The germline V gene encodes CDR1 SGDLS and CDR2 YYNGEE. The CDR3 consists of 14 residues. With 5 bases removed from V and 11 bases from J, the gap between germline ends came to 19 bases. The CDR3 sequence is CASSLRDSGGELFF. CDR3 in DNA: TGTGCCAGCAGTCTCCGGGACTCCGGGGGAGAGCTGTTTTTT.

The chain links TRBV30 to TRBJ2-5; 11 bases agree with TRBD2. The end of the DNA aligns better with TRBJ2-7, so the J call may be wrong. Germline V CDR1 and CDR2: GTSNPN, SVGIG (reference sequence). The CDR3 has 15 amino acids. For the CDR3, the DNA is TGTGCCTGGAGTCCGGGACTAGCGGCGACCTACGAGCAGTACTTC. This codes for CAWSPGLAATYEQYF.

The chain is built from TRBV10-3 and TRBJ1-2; no clear D gene. The CDR3 spans 13 residues. Germline V gene lookup returns CDR1 ENHRY and CDR2 SYGVKD. V gave up 7 bases and J gave up 6 bases, with 15 bases separating them. The CDR3 nucleotides are TGTGCCATCACCACTTCCATGTTCGATGGCTACACCTTC. Translation: CAITTSMFDGYTF.

V and J are TRBV18 and TRBJ1-1; 7 bases are shared with TRBD1. The trim removed 2 bases at V and 0 bases at J, leaving 6 bases unmatched. The CDR3 loop spans 16 amino acids. The germline CDR1 and CDR2 sequences are KGHSH and LQKENI. The CDR3 is CASSPRQGSMNTEAFF. The CDR3 nucleotides are TGTGCCAGCTCACCAAGACAGGGATCGATGAACACTGAAGCTTTCTTT.

The rearrangement joins TRBV11-2 to TRBJ2-1; tentatively, D is TRBD2 (5 bases). Trimming cost V 0 bases and J 4 bases, with 10 bases left between them. The length of the CDR3 is 15 residues. Germline loops: CDR1 SGHAT, CDR2 FQNNGV. The CDR3 region is CASSLEAGGYNEQFF. The CDR3 coding sequence is TGTGCCAGCAGCTTAGAGGCGGGCGGTTACAATGAGCAGTTCTTC. Drawing the rest from reference TRBV11-2 and TRBJ2-1, the complete variable domain is EAGVAQSPRYKIIEKRQSVAFWCNPISGHATLYWYQQILGQGPKLLIQFQNNGVVDDSQLPKDRFSAERLKGVDSTLKIQPAKLEDSAVYLCASSLEAGGYNEQFFGPGTRLTVL.

For the CDR3, the DNA is TGTGCCAGCTCAGTTTACTATGGCTACACCTTC. Its translation: CASSVYYGYTF. The rearrangement uses TRBV2 and TRBJ1-2, with D uncertain. This CDR3 contains 11 residues. Germline assignment: CDR1 SNHLY and CDR2 FYNNEI. V was clipped by 8 bases and J by 3 bases, with 7 bases between them.

There are a few counts of this clone. The chain carries TRBV27 and TRBJ2-2, with TRBD1 matching over 7 bases. The CDR3 is made up of 13 amino acids. V lost 10 bases, J lost 0 bases, and 2 bases stayed unmatched. Germline V gene lookup returns CDR1 MNHEY and CDR2 SMNVEV (reference sequence). The CDR3 nucleotides are TGTGCCACCGGGACAGCGAACACCGGGGAGCTGTTTTTT. This translates into CATGTANTGELFF.

V and J are TRBV5-6 and TRBJ2-3; 7 positions agree with TRBD2. The V gene end was trimmed by 5 bases and the J gene end by 8 bases; junction bases not matched to a gene: 14. The CDR3 sequence is 15 residues long. Germline loops: CDR1 SGHDT, CDR2 YYEEEE. CDR3 nucleotide sequence: TGTGCCAGCAGAGGAGCGGGAACGGTTTTTGGTACGCAGTATTTT. This encodes CASRGAGTVFGTQYF. Together with reference TRBV5-6 and TRBJ2-3, the CDR3 gives the full variable domain: DAGVTQSPTHLIKTRGQQVTLRCSPKSGHDTVSWYQQALGQGPQFIFQYYEEEERQRGNFPDRFSGHQFPNYSSELNVNALLLGDSALYLCASRGAGTVFGTQYFGPGTRLTVL.

This clone was found once. This chain links TRBV6-2 or TRBV6-3 with TRBJ1-5; perhaps TRBD1 as D (5 bases). The CDR3 loop spans 14 amino acids. Trimming removed 2 bases at V and 1 base at J, with 6 bases between. Germline-derived CDR1 and CDR2 are MNHEY and SVGEGT. The CDR3 bases are TGTGCCAGCAGTTACGCAGGGAGCAATCAGCCCCAGCATTTT. This translates into CASSYAGSNQPQHF.

The J gene is TRBJ1-4, the V gene TRBV29-1; the D is unclear. V was trimmed by 4 bases and J by 7 bases, leaving 16 bases between them. This CDR3 has 14 amino acids. CDR1 is SQVTM, CDR2 ANQGSEA, per germline. CDR3 bases: TGCAGCGTTGCGGTGGACTGGAGGAGTGAAAAACTGTTTTTT. Its translation: CSVAVDWRSEKLFF.

The chain has TRBV7-9 and TRBJ2-5; 9 bases fit TRBD1. V lost 4 bases, J lost 2 bases, and 11 bases stayed unmatched. The CDR3 is 17 amino acids. Per germline, CDR1 SEHNR and CDR2 FQNEAQ (reference sequence). CDR3 sequence reads: CASSSYTGGTGQETQYF. CDR3 nucleotide sequence: TGTGCCAGCAGCTCCTACACAGGTGGGACAGGGCAAGAGACCCAGTACTTC.

The chain joins TRBV28 to TRBJ1-2; tentatively, D is TRBD1 (5 bases). The V end lost 10 bases, the J end lost 2 bases, and 17 bases lay between the germline ends. CDR1 MDHEN and CDR2 SYDVKM come from the germline V gene. The CDR3 is made up of 14 amino acids. The CDR3 loop is CATILAGLNYGYTF. The CDR3 DNA is TGTGCCACCATATTGGCAGGGCTGAACTATGGCTACACCTTC.

This chain uses TRBV6-2 or TRBV6-3 with TRBJ2-7; D unresolved. The germline gives CDR1 MNHEY, CDR2 SVGEGT. The CDR3 length is 12 residues. Between the trimmed V and J ends, which lost 6 bases and 3 bases, there was a span of 9 bases. CDR3 protein: CASSSIHYEQYF. The CDR3 bases are TGTGCCAGCAGCTCCATTCACTACGAGCAGTACTTC.

V usage is TRBV7-8 and J usage is TRBJ2-2; tentatively, D is TRBD2 (6 bases). This CDR3 region has 14 residues. Between the trimmed V and J ends, which lost 7 bases and 5 bases, there was a span of 14 bases. Germline values: CDR1 SGHVS, CDR2 FQNEAQ. CDR3 coding DNA: TGTGCCAGCATAGGGAGGTCGGTGACCGGGGAGCTGTTTTTT. Translation gives CASIGRSVTGELFF.

The chain recombines TRBV11-2 with TRBJ2-1; 8 bases agree with TRBD2. Losses at the gene ends were 4 bases for V and 9 bases for J; bases not matched to a gene: 5. Germline-derived CDR1 and CDR2 are SGHAT and FQNNGV. The CDR3 spans 13 residues. The CDR3 here is CASSSGLALEQFF. The CDR3 region has the DNA TGTGCCAGCAGCTCAGGACTAGCCCTTGAGCAGTTCTTC.